The 32 T cell receptor beta chains listed next were all sequenced from one sample in a study of CD8+CD57+ T cells in acquired aplastic anemia. Genomic DNA templated the TCR beta VDJ and CDR3 profiling. TCRdb re-derived calls from the reads in MiXCR, one entry per CDR3 protein. The sample lists some 280,000 distinct CDR3 sequences, roughly half seen once, with approximately 8% in the top ten. The sequenced sample was sorted CD4+, CD8+, or CD8+CD57+ T cells (not recorded which) from PBMCs. All receptors come from a human donor with severe aplastic anemia or a healthy control (not recorded which).

V usage is TRBV9 and J usage is TRBJ2-2; D may correspond to TRBD1 or TRBD2 (5 bases each). In germline, CDR1 is SGDLS, CDR2 YYNGEE. V lost 6 bases to trimming and J lost 7 bases, with 19 bases between them. The CDR3 is made up of 15 amino acids. For the CDR3, the DNA is TGTGCCAGCACTAAAGGGTCGGGGCAGGGCGGGGAGCTGTTTTTT. Translated: CASTKGSGQGGELFF.

V is TRBV29-1 and J is TRBJ2-3; the D is unclear. Trimming shortened V by 4 bases and J by 5 bases, and 7 bases separated the two germline ends. The CDR3 contains 11 residues. The V gene's germline CDR1 is SQVTM and CDR2 ANQGSEA. The CDR3 bases are TGCAGCGTTGGGGTTATAGATACGCAGTATTTT. This translates into CSVGVIDTQYF.

There are a few counts of this clonotype. V is TRBV2 and J is TRBJ1-2; D is undetermined. Germline V gene sequence: CDR1 SNHLY, CDR2 FYNNEI. The V end was cut by 5 bases, the J end by 7 bases, with 11 bases between. This CDR3 comprises 12 residues. CDR3 sequence: CASSRESAGYTF. The CDR3 DNA sequence: TGTGCCAGCAGTAGAGAATCCGCTGGCTACACCTTC.

The rearrangement links TRBV24-1 to TRBJ2-7; the D is unclear. V was clipped by 5 bases and J by 1 base, with 8 bases between them. The CDR3 runs to 13 residues. Per germline, CDR1 KGHDR and CDR2 SFDVKD. The CDR3 sequence: CATSGPPSYEQYF. CDR3 in DNA: TGTGCCACCAGTGGTCCTCCTTCCTACGAGCAGTACTTC.

The chain recombines TRBV7-2 with TRBJ1-5, with 9 bases matching TRBD1. Germline CDR1 is SGHTA and CDR2 is FQGNSA. V shed 4 bases, J shed 6 bases, and the junction held 7 bases outside the gene matches. The CDR3 sequence is 15 residues long. This CDR3 is CASSSGTGFLQPQHF. The DNA for the CDR3 is TGTGCCAGCAGCTCCGGGACAGGGTTCCTTCAGCCCCAGCATTTT.

The J gene is TRBJ1-2, the V gene TRBV18; 7 bases match TRBD1. Germline V gene lookup returns CDR1 KGHSH and CDR2 LQKENI. There are 14 residues in the CDR3. The V segment lost 3 bases and the J segment 4 bases; nucleotides outside the gene matches: 5. CDR3 nucleotide sequence: TGTGCCAGCTCACCGAACAGGGGAAGCTATGGCTACACCTTC. As protein: CASSPNRGSYGYTF.

The chain carries TRBV10-3 and TRBJ1-5; a possible D gene is TRBD1 (6 bases). Germline V gene lookup returns CDR1 ENHRY and CDR2 SYGVKD. The CDR3 runs 16 residues. V lost 2 bases, J lost 0 bases, and 11 bases lay in between. The CDR3 DNA follows: TGTGCCATCAGTGAGGGGGGACACAATAGCAATCAGCCCCAGCATTTT. Translation: CAISEGGHNSNQPQHF.

This clonotype has a handful of counts. The chain combines TRBV7-9 with TRBJ2-3, with 13 positions matching TRBD2. This CDR3 has 19 residues. Trimming removed 1 base from V and 4 bases from J; junction bases left unmatched: 11. CDR1 and CDR2 from the germline V gene are SEHNR and FQNEAQ (reference sequence). The CDR3 DNA reads as TGTGCCAGCAGCTTAGGACTAGGATTAGGACTAGCGGGAGCAGATACGCAGTATTTT. Protein sequence: CASSLGLGLGLAGADTQYF.

The chain joins TRBV20-1 to TRBJ2-7; D is undetermined. Trimming stripped 1 base from V and 6 bases from J, with 13 bases between. Germline V lookup: CDR1 DFQATT, CDR2 SNEGSKA (reference sequence). The CDR3 covers 13 residues. CDR3 sequence (DNA): TGCAGTGCTAGAGCCACCAGCGTCGGCGAGCAGTACTTC. Translating gives CSARATSVGEQYF.

The V call is TRBV20-1, the J call TRBJ2-7, with 7 bases fitting TRBD1. Germline lookup yields CDR1 DFQATT and CDR2 SNEGSKA (reference sequence). The V gene end was trimmed by 5 bases and the J gene end by 1 base; junction bases not matched to a gene: 8. CDR3 size: 14 residues. The CDR3 spells CSAWPSGQSYEQYF. The CDR3 bases are TGCAGTGCTTGGCCCTCGGGACAGTCCTACGAGCAGTACTTC.

J is TRBJ2-7 and V is TRBV7-9; possibly TRBD2 for D (5 bases). The germline CDR1 and CDR2 sequences are SEHNR and FQNEAQ (reference sequence). The CDR3 covers 14 residues. Trimming took 7 bases from V and 7 from J, leaving 20 bases between them. CDR3 nucleotides: TGTGCCAGCACCGAAAGAGGGTTATCTTCAGAGCAGTACTTC. Translating gives CASTERGLSSEQYF.

This chain links TRBV10-2 with TRBJ1-6, with a possible D match to TRBD1 (5 bases). Germline-derived CDR1 and CDR2 are WSHSY and SAAADI. The CDR3 contains 14 residues. Trimming left V 8 bases short and J 7 bases short, with 15 bases between. The CDR3: CASGPQGNNSPLHF. The CDR3 bases are TGCGCCAGCGGACCTCAGGGAAACAATTCACCCCTCCACTTT.

This clonotype was seen repeatedly, ten times or more. V usage is TRBV7-2 and J usage is TRBJ2-1, with 11 nucleotides matching TRBD2. The junction had 6 bases not matched to a gene; V was cut back by 1 base and J by 10 bases. The germline CDR1 and CDR2 sequences are SGHTA and FQGNSA. This CDR3 region has 15 residues. This chain's CDR3 is CASSLGRGLAEEQFF. DNA of the CDR3: TGTGCCAGCAGCTTAGGGCGGGGACTAGCGGAGGAGCAGTTCTTC.

A word on this clonotype: No conserved phenylalanine or tryptophan is present at the end of the CDR3, so a read error is the likely explanation. The chain carries TRBV19 and TRBJ1-1; D not resolved. V was pared by 0 bases and J by 4 bases, with 12 bases between. Germline V lookup: CDR1 LNHDA, CDR2 SQIVND (reference sequence). CDR3 length: 15 amino acids. CDR3 loop: CASSIDLAGSTEAFS. CDR3 sequence (DNA): TGTGCCAGTAGTATAGATCTGGCGGGGAGCACTGAAGCTTTCTCT.

This clonotype was recorded at least ten times. The chain employs TRBV6-1 and TRBJ2-3; 9 bases line up with TRBD2. Trimming took 1 base from V and 8 from J; bases not matched to a gene: 7. Germline CDR1 and CDR2: MNHNS and SASEGT. The CDR3 has 15 residues. The CDR3 loop reads CASSEVQRGAATQYF. CDR3 DNA sequence: TGTGCCAGCAGTGAAGTACAGCGGGGGGCGGCTACGCAGTATTTT.

This clonotype was observed a handful of times. V usage is TRBV29-1 and J usage is TRBJ2-5; either TRBD1 or TRBD2 may fit D (5 bases each). The length of the CDR3 is 15 residues. Germline V CDR1 and CDR2: SQVTM, ANQGSEA. V was cut by 5 bases and J by 5 bases, with 21 bases left in between. The CDR3 sequence is CSVLDYAVAGETQYF. The CDR3 region has the DNA TGCAGCGTTCTAGACTATGCGGTGGCAGGGGAGACCCAGTACTTC.

A note on this clonotype: This sequence may be a read error, since a much larger clone differs from it by one base. The V gene is TRBV12-3 or TRBV12-4, the J gene TRBJ2-5; 9 nucleotides agree with TRBD1. V dropped 5 bases and J dropped 2; count of bases not matched to a gene: 9. The CDR3 covers 16 residues. The CDR3 is CASSPGTGYRQETQYF. CDR3 nucleotide sequence: TGTGCCAGCAGTCCGGGGACAGGGTATAGACAAGAGACCCAGTACTTC.

This clonotype appeared a few times. The rearrangement uses TRBV2 and TRBJ1-1, with D hard to call. V lost 8 bases to trimming and J lost 4 bases, with 11 bases between them. CDR1 and CDR2 (germline): SNHLY, FYNNEI. There are 12 residues in the CDR3. The DNA for the CDR3 is TGTGCCAGCCAAAGACGGGGCACTGAAGCTTTCTTT. This sequence encodes CASQRRGTEAFF. The full variable domain, its missing parts supplied by reference TRBV2 and TRBJ1-1, is EPEVTQTPSHQVTQMGQEVILRCVPISNHLYFYWYRQILGQKVEFLVSFYNNEISEKSEIFDDQFSVERPDGSNFTLKIRSTKLEDSAMYFCASQRRGTEAFFGQGTRLTVV.

The V call is TRBV7-2, the J call TRBJ1-2; 9 bases match TRBD1. V dropped 5 bases and J dropped 7; count of bases not matched to a gene: 17. The CDR3 loop spans 17 amino acids. CDR1 is SGHTA, CDR2 FQGNSA, per germline. The CDR3 loop is CASSRQLGGQGKGGYTF. The CDR3 coding sequence is TGTGCCAGCAGCCGCCAACTCGGAGGACAGGGGAAGGGTGGCTACACCTTC. The complete variable domain, with remaining parts taken from reference TRBV7-2 and TRBJ1-2, reads GAGVSQSPSNKVTEKGKDVELRCDPISGHTALYWYRQSLGQGLEFLIYFQGNSAPDKSGLPSDRFSAERTGGSVSTLTIQRTQQEDSAVYLCASSRQLGGQGKGGYTFGSGTRLTVV.

The rearrangement links TRBV10-3 to TRBJ1-3; the D is unclear. The CDR3 covers 13 residues. Trimming removed 4 bases from V and 2 bases from J, with 6 bases in between. The germline V gene encodes CDR1 ENHRY and CDR2 SYGVKD. The CDR3, as DNA: TGTGCCATCAGTGCTGGGGCTGGAAACACCATATATTTT. Encoded protein: CAISAGAGNTIYF.

The chain uses TRBV7-6 and TRBJ1-3; D gene uncertain. Trimming removed 0 bases at V and 0 bases at J, with 12 bases between. The CDR3 extends over 17 amino acids. Germline V gives CDR1 SGHVS, CDR2 FNYEAQ. CDR3 bases: TGTGCCAGCAGCTTAGCGCGCGGGGATAGCTCTGGAAACACCATATATTTT. It specifies CASSLARGDSSGNTIYF.

This clonotype was counted at least ten times. The V call is TRBV20-1, the J call TRBJ2-7; TRBD1 matches at 7 bases. The germline V gene encodes CDR1 DFQATT and CDR2 SNEGSKA (reference sequence). The CDR3 loop spans 14 amino acids. After removal of 6 bases from V and 6 bases from J, the junction contained 14 bases not matched to a gene. The CDR3 DNA sequence: TGCAGTGCGCCTCAGGGAGACAGGGCTCCCGAGCAGTACTTC. This encodes CSAPQGDRAPEQYF.

Many counts were recorded for this clonotype. The chain couples TRBV5-1 to TRBJ2-7; D is possibly TRBD1 (6 bases). V lost 0 bases to trimming and J lost 6 bases, with 13 bases between them. From germline, CDR1 is SGHRS and CDR2 YFSETQ. The CDR3 sequence is 14 residues long. The DNA of the CDR3 is TGCGCCAGCAGCTTGGCGTCAGGGGTTCCCGAGCAGTACTTC. It encodes CASSLASGVPEQYF.

To note about this clonotype: The conserved phenylalanine or tryptophan normally closing the CDR3 is absent here, so this likely arose from a read error. J is TRBJ2-7 and V is TRBV14; TRBD2 matches at 10 bases. J was trimmed by 3 bases and V by 2 bases; bases with no gene match: 10. Germline lookup yields CDR1 SGHDN and CDR2 FVKESK. CDR3 length: 17 residues. CDR3 sequence: CASSQRKGSGRVYEQYL. CDR3 DNA sequence: TGTGCCAGCAGCCAAAGGAAAGGGAGCGGGAGGGTCTACGAGCAGTACCTC.

This clonotype was seen many times. V and J are TRBV12-3 or TRBV12-4 and TRBJ2-5; TRBD1 might be the D (7 bases). This CDR3 is 15 amino acids long. V was pared by 9 bases and J by 8 bases, with 25 bases between. CDR3: CASGGPEGASATQYF. The CDR3 DNA reads as TGTGCCAGTGGGGGGCCCGAGGGGGCTAGCGCAACCCAGTACTTC.

This clonotype was counted once. J is TRBJ2-1 and V is TRBV20-1; 9 bases align to TRBD2. The germline gives CDR1 DFQATT, CDR2 SNEGSKA (reference sequence). The CDR3 sequence is 12 residues long. Trimming took 1 base from V and 13 from J; bases not matched to a gene: 5. CDR3 bases: TGCAGTGCTAGAGGACTCGGGACTAGCCAGTTCTTC. This codes for CSARGLGTSQFF.

The chain combines TRBV15 with TRBJ2-7, with TRBD2 identical over 10 bases. Germline V gives CDR1 LNHNV, CDR2 YYDKDF (reference sequence). CDR3 length: 15 residues. V lost 5 bases to trimming and J lost 6 bases; unmatched junction nucleotides: 10. CDR3 in amino acids: CATSSRTSGSPEQYF. DNA of the CDR3: TGTGCCACCAGCTCGCGGACTAGCGGCTCCCCCGAGCAGTACTTC.

There are many counts of this clonotype. The chain combines TRBV20-1 with TRBJ1-4; D is perhaps TRBD1 (5 bases). The CDR3 has 15 amino acids. The V gene lost 3 bases and the J gene lost 0 bases, with 11 bases spanning the gap. CDR1 and CDR2 from the germline V gene are DFQATT and SNEGSKA (reference sequence). CDR3 DNA: TGCAGTGCTAGGGATGGCAGGGCAACTAATGAAAAACTGTTTTTT. This translates into CSARDGRATNEKLFF.

This clonotype was seen a handful of times. CDR3 amino acids: CSATGQGSYEQYF. The CDR3 DNA reads as TGCAGTGCCACTGGACAGGGCTCCTACGAGCAGTACTTC. This chain joins TRBV20-1 and TRBJ2-7, with 8 positions matching TRBD1. V trimming: 6 bases; J trimming: 0 bases; junction bases outside the gene matches: 4. CDR1 DFQATT and CDR2 SNEGSKA come from the germline V gene (reference sequence). The CDR3 extends over 13 amino acids.

The chain carries TRBV2 and TRBJ2-2; 9 nucleotides align to TRBD2. Looked up from germline, CDR1 is SNHLY and CDR2 is FYNNEI. This CDR3 comprises 18 residues. V was clipped by 6 bases and J by 3 bases; unmatched bases: 14. The CDR3 loop reads CASSDPLAGLGDTGELFF. CDR3 bases: TGTGCCAGCAGCGATCCCCTAGCGGGGCTCGGGGACACCGGGGAGCTGTTTTTT. Filled out from reference TRBV2 and TRBJ2-2, the complete variable domain reads EPEVTQTPSHQVTQMGQEVILRCVPISNHLYFYWYRQILGQKVEFLVSFYNNEISEKSEIFDDQFSVERPDGSNFTLKIRSTKLEDSAMYFCASSDPLAGLGDTGELFFGEGSRLTVL.

In this sample, this clonotype turned up many times. A much larger clonotype is one base distant, so this may be a read error. This rearrangement joins TRBV7-2 to TRBJ2-5; possibly TRBD1 for D (6 bases). The CDR3 runs to 12 residues. Germline CDR1 reads SGHTA; CDR2 reads FQGNSA. The CDR3 region is CASSGQQETQHF. CDR3 sequence (DNA): TGTGCCAGCAGCGGACAGCAAGAGACCCAGCACTTC.

The chain carries TRBV7-3 and TRBJ1-4; D uncertain. V dropped 1 base and J dropped 3 bases, with 9 bases sitting between them. This CDR3 spans 15 amino acids. Germline V CDR1 and CDR2: SGHTA, FQGTGA. The CDR3 region has the DNA TGTGCCAGCAGCTTAAACGCCAGATCTAATGAAAAACTGTTTTTT. This gives the protein CASSLNARSNEKLFF. Drawing the rest from reference TRBV7-3 and TRBJ1-4, the complete variable domain is GAGVSQTPSNKVTEKGKYVELRCDPISGHTALYWYRQSLGQGPEFLIYFQGTGAADDSGLPNDRFFAVRPEGSVSTLKIQRTERGDSAVYLCASSLNARSNEKLFFGSGTQLSVL.